Listed below are T cell receptor beta chains from one sample, sequenced in a study of cytomegalovirus exposure and HLA in healthy donors. The protocol was immunoSEQ multiplex PCR, while the TCRdb copy is restricted to in-frame clones and leaves out a portion. Of roughly 100,000 clones detected, about 69% appear once; the ten largest clones hold about 4.3%. Sequenced sample: PBMCs. The receptors were sampled from a human donor in good health. Each CDR3 is given with its conserved first and last residue. The D gene is left open where the match is weak. The size of a clone is reported for some rows only, either as once, few or many, or as a class for expanded clones.

j_call: TRBJ2-1
d_call: .
v_call: TRBV7-9
clone_size: .
cdr3_length: 13
cdr3_aa: CASSLDSLNEQFF
cdr3_nt: TGTGCCAGCAGCTTGGACTCTTTAAATGAGCAGTTCTTC

j_call: TRBJ2-1
d_call: TRBD1
v_call: TRBV15
clone_size: .
cdr3_length: 18
cdr3_aa: CATSRTDRADVRVNEQFF
cdr3_nt: TGTGCCACCAGCAGAACGGACAGGGCTGATGTGCGGGTCAATGAGCAGTTCTTC

j_call: TRBJ2-5
d_call: TRBD1
v_call: TRBV6-1
clone_size: few
cdr3_length: 13
cdr3_aa: CANGAGGGRAQYF
cdr3_nt: TGTGCCAACGGGGCAGGGGGCGGGCGGGCCCAGTACTTC

j_call: TRBJ2-7
d_call: .
v_call: TRBV29-1
clone_size: .
cdr3_length: 15
cdr3_aa: CSVEDDRGNSYEQYF
cdr3_nt: TGCAGCGTTGAAGATGATAGGGGTAACTCCTACGAGCAGTACTTC

j_call: TRBJ2-3
d_call: TRBD2
v_call: TRBV4-1
clone_size: .
cdr3_length: 15
cdr3_aa: CASSQVAGVTDTQYF
cdr3_nt: TGCGCCAGCAGCCAAGTAGCGGGAGTTACAGATACGCAGTATTTT

j_call: TRBJ1-2
d_call: .
v_call: TRBV6-5
clone_size: .
cdr3_length: 12
cdr3_aa: CASSSPGYGYTF
cdr3_nt: TGTGCCAGCAGTTCGCCAGGGTATGGCTACACCTTC

j_call: TRBJ2-5
d_call: TRBD2
v_call: TRBV4-1
clone_size: .
cdr3_length: 18
cdr3_aa: CASSHDGTGRAGQETQYF
cdr3_nt: TGCGCCAGCAGCCATGACGGGACCGGGCGAGCGGGACAAGAGACCCAGTACTTC

j_call: TRBJ2-1
d_call: TRBD2
v_call: TRBV9
clone_size: few
cdr3_length: 16
cdr3_aa: CASSVGGTSGVDEQFF
cdr3_nt: TGTGCCAGCAGCGTAGGGGGGACTAGCGGGGTCGATGAGCAGTTCTTC

j_call: TRBJ2-3
d_call: TRBD2
v_call: TRBV7-9
clone_size: .
cdr3_length: 15
cdr3_aa: CASSLGSTSGRADYF
cdr3_nt: TGTGCCAGCAGCTTAGGTTCTACTAGCGGGAGGGCCGATTATTTT

j_call: TRBJ2-3
d_call: TRBD2
v_call: TRBV9
clone_size: .
cdr3_length: 15
cdr3_aa: CASSVTSGKTDTQYF
cdr3_nt: TGTGCCAGCAGCGTGACTAGCGGGAAAACAGATACGCAGTATTTT

j_call: TRBJ2-1
d_call: .
v_call: TRBV7-2
clone_size: .
cdr3_length: 13
cdr3_aa: CASSLPLADEQFF
cdr3_nt: TGTGCCAGCAGCTTGCCCCTCGCGGATGAGCAGTTCTTC

j_call: TRBJ1-3
d_call: .
v_call: TRBV7-2
clone_size: few
cdr3_length: 15
cdr3_aa: CASSLDSGRGNTIYF
cdr3_nt: TGTGCCAGCAGCTTAGACTCTGGGCGGGGCAACACCATATATTTT

j_call: TRBJ2-3
d_call: .
v_call: TRBV4-1
clone_size: .
cdr3_length: 12
cdr3_aa: CASSQASGTQYF
cdr3_nt: TGCGCCAGCAGCCAAGCGTCCGGGACGCAGTATTTT

j_call: TRBJ2-2
d_call: .
v_call: TRBV19
clone_size: .
cdr3_length: 13
cdr3_aa: CASSIGLTGELFF
cdr3_nt: TGTGCCAGTAGTATAGGTCTAACCGGGGAGCTGTTTTTT

j_call: TRBJ2-5
d_call: TRBD2
v_call: TRBV5-5
clone_size: .
cdr3_length: 17
cdr3_aa: CASSYGVLAGGEETQYF
cdr3_nt: TGTGCCAGCAGCTATGGGGTTCTAGCGGGAGGGGAGGAGACCCAGTACTTC

j_call: TRBJ2-7
d_call: .
v_call: TRBV28
clone_size: .
cdr3_length: 15
cdr3_aa: CASSPFSPGDDEQYF
cdr3_nt: TGTGCCAGCAGTCCGTTTTCCCCGGGGGATGACGAGCAGTACTTC

j_call: TRBJ1-2
d_call: .
v_call: TRBV4-1
clone_size: .
cdr3_length: 16
cdr3_aa: CASSQGRQPTNYGYTF
cdr3_nt: TGCGCCAGCAGCCAAGGTCGACAGCCAACTAACTATGGCTACACCTTC

j_call: TRBJ1-2
d_call: .
v_call: TRBV5-1
clone_size: .
cdr3_length: 14
cdr3_aa: CASSLGDSSYGYTF
cdr3_nt: TGCGCCAGCAGCTTGGGAGATTCGAGCTATGGCTACACCTTC

j_call: TRBJ2-5
d_call: TRBD2
v_call: TRBV9
clone_size: .
cdr3_length: 16
cdr3_aa: CASSPEASGRRETQYF
cdr3_nt: TGTGCCAGCAGCCCAGAGGCTAGCGGGAGGAGAGAGACCCAGTACTTC

j_call: TRBJ1-3
d_call: TRBD1
v_call: TRBV6-1
clone_size: .
cdr3_length: 14
cdr3_aa: CASRADRLGNTIYF
cdr3_nt: TGTGCCAGCAGGGCGGACAGGCTCGGAAACACCATATATTTT

j_call: TRBJ2-2
d_call: .
v_call: TRBV30
clone_size: .
cdr3_length: 14
cdr3_aa: CAWMTAENTGELFF
cdr3_nt: TGTGCCTGGATGACGGCGGAAAACACCGGGGAGCTGTTTTTT

j_call: TRBJ2-7
d_call: TRBD2
v_call: TRBV18
clone_size: .
cdr3_length: 16
cdr3_aa: CASSPRSGLAEPVAYF
cdr3_nt: TGTGCCAGCTCTCCGCGCTCGGGACTAGCGGAGCCCGTGGCGTACTTC

j_call: TRBJ2-2
d_call: .
v_call: TRBV28
clone_size: few
cdr3_length: 15
cdr3_aa: CASTPSPATTGELFF
cdr3_nt: TGTGCCAGCACCCCCTCCCCTGCTACCACCGGGGAGCTGTTTTTT

j_call: TRBJ2-5
d_call: .
v_call: TRBV6-5
clone_size: .
cdr3_length: 14
cdr3_aa: CASSPIAAQETQYF
cdr3_nt: TGTGCCAGCAGCCCAATAGCGGCGCAAGAGACCCAGTACTTC

j_call: TRBJ1-1
d_call: TRBD1
v_call: TRBV28
clone_size: .
cdr3_length: 13
cdr3_aa: CASSLSGGAEAFF
cdr3_nt: TGTGCCAGCAGTTTATCAGGGGGCGCTGAAGCTTTCTTT

j_call: TRBJ2-2
d_call: .
v_call: TRBV9
clone_size: .
cdr3_length: 15
cdr3_aa: CASSVTPHPGGELFF
cdr3_nt: TGTGCCAGCAGCGTAACCCCCCACCCGGGCGGGGAGCTGTTTTTT

j_call: TRBJ1-5
d_call: TRBD1
v_call: TRBV6-1
clone_size: .
cdr3_length: 15
cdr3_aa: CASSEGTGGYQPQHF
cdr3_nt: TGTGCCAGCAGTGAAGGGACAGGGGGCTACCAGCCCCAGCATTTT

j_call: TRBJ2-2
d_call: .
v_call: TRBV11-2
clone_size: .
cdr3_length: 15
cdr3_aa: CASSPSQTNTGELFF
cdr3_nt: TGTGCCAGCAGCCCCAGCCAGACAAACACCGGGGAGCTGTTTTTT

j_call: TRBJ1-4
d_call: .
v_call: TRBV7-9
clone_size: .
cdr3_length: 15
cdr3_aa: CASSSYGRTDEKLFF
cdr3_nt: TGTGCCAGCAGCTCATATGGGAGGACGGATGAAAAACTGTTTTTT

j_call: TRBJ1-5
d_call: .
v_call: TRBV18
clone_size: .
cdr3_length: 13
cdr3_aa: CASSGTDNQPQHF
cdr3_nt: TGTGCCAGCTCAGGGACTGACAATCAGCCCCAGCATTTT

j_call: TRBJ1-2
d_call: TRBD1
v_call: TRBV7-9
clone_size: .
cdr3_length: 15
cdr3_aa: CASSLMARGNIGYTF
cdr3_nt: TGTGCCAGCAGCTTAATGGCCAGGGGGAATATTGGCTACACCTTC

j_call: TRBJ2-1
d_call: TRBD2
v_call: TRBV2
clone_size: .
cdr3_length: 14
cdr3_aa: CASRGTSFYNEQFF
cdr3_nt: TGTGCCAGCAGGGGGACTAGCTTCTACAATGAGCAGTTCTTC

j_call: TRBJ2-5
d_call: .
v_call: TRBV29-1
clone_size: once
cdr3_length: 17
cdr3_aa: CSVEGFAGFGTWETQYF
cdr3_nt: TGCAGCGTTGAAGGATTTGCGGGTTTCGGGACTTGGGAGACCCAGTACTTC

j_call: TRBJ1-4
d_call: .
v_call: TRBV19
clone_size: .
cdr3_length: 19
cdr3_aa: CASSIFAKGKGATNEKLFF
cdr3_nt: TGTGCCAGTAGTATCTTCGCCAAGGGGAAGGGGGCAACTAATGAAAAACTGTTTTTT

j_call: TRBJ2-1
d_call: .
v_call: TRBV28
clone_size: .
cdr3_length: 16
cdr3_aa: CASSLPPSGSYNEQFF
cdr3_nt: TGTGCCAGCAGTCTCCCCCCAAGCGGCTCCTACAATGAGCAGTTCTTC

j_call: TRBJ1-1
d_call: .
v_call: TRBV5-4
clone_size: .
cdr3_length: 14
cdr3_aa: CASSPDSSDTEAFF
cdr3_nt: TGTGCCAGCAGCCCGGACAGCAGTGACACTGAAGCTTTCTTT